This passage covers 6 T cell receptor beta chains from one sample sequenced in a study of CD8 T cells in ankylosing spondylitis. TCRdb re-analysed the 5' RACE reads in MiXCR, keeping a single row per CDR3 protein. The sample has 450,000 to 550,000 distinct CDR3 sequences, about 5% seen once. These receptors' targets are unknown. Findings and limits, study-wide: A TCR beta motif of roughly 8 highly homologous variants seemed to mark ankylosing spondylitis blood.

The specimen sequenced was blood, either unsorted or a sorted T cell fraction (not recorded which). The source is a male donor with ankylosing spondylitis.

This clonotype was seen at least ten times. The chain joins TRBV20-1 to TRBJ2-5; D possibly uses TRBD1 or TRBD2 (5 bases each). This CDR3 contains 14 residues. The V end was cut by 4 bases, the J end by 2 bases, with 14 bases between. Germline CDR1 is DFQATT and CDR2 is SNEGSKA (reference sequence). This CDR3 reads CSATRGTFQETQYF. The CDR3, as DNA: TGCAGTGCTACCCGAGGGACCTTTCAAGAGACCCAGTACTTC.

The sample holds many counts of this clonotype. The rearrangement joins TRBV20-1 to TRBJ2-3; D is possibly TRBD2 (6 bases). This CDR3 region has 15 residues. Trimming left V 3 bases short and J 5 bases short, with 18 bases between. Per germline, CDR1 DFQATT and CDR2 SNEGSKA (reference sequence). This CDR3 reads CSARDYIRRGDTQYF. The CDR3 DNA sequence: TGCAGTGCTAGGGACTACATACGGCGGGGAGATACGCAGTATTTT.

This clonotype has only a few counts. The V gene is TRBV20-1, the J gene TRBJ2-3; the match to TRBD1 covers 8 bases. The V gene end was trimmed by 6 bases and the J gene end by 1 base; junction bases not matched to a gene: 9. There are 15 residues in the CDR3. Germline V gene sequence: CDR1 DFQATT, CDR2 SNEGSKA (reference sequence). The CDR3 loop reads CSANRQGKGTDTQYF. The CDR3 nucleotides read TGCAGTGCAAATCGACAGGGGAAGGGCACAGATACGCAGTATTTT.

This chain joins TRBV5-1 and TRBJ2-2; D possibly corresponds to TRBD2 (6 bases). Germline V gives CDR1 SGHRS, CDR2 YFSETQ. V was shortened by 7 bases and J by 5 bases, with 15 bases between the two germline ends. The CDR3 consists of 14 residues. DNA of the CDR3: TGCGCCAGCCGGCTGGCGGGGCTAACCGGGGAGCTGTTTTTT. This translates into CASRLAGLTGELFF.

Details on this clonotype: Just one base apart from a much larger clone, this may be a read error. This sequence joins TRBV5-6 and TRBJ2-7; D may match TRBD1 or TRBD2 (6 bases each). Germline V gene data show CDR1 as SGHDT and CDR2 as YYEEEE. V was pared by 7 bases and J by 5 bases, with 16 bases between. This CDR3 is 13 amino acids long. CDR3 nucleotide sequence: TGTGCCAGCGGCGGCGGGACACCCCACGAGCAGTACTTC. Translated: CASGGGTPHEQYF. The whole variable domain, remainder taken from reference TRBV5-6 and TRBJ2-7, is DAGVTQSPTHLIKTRGQQVTLRCSPKSGHDTVSWYQQALGQGPQFIFQYYEEEERQRGNFPDRFSGHQFPNYSSELNVNALLLGDSALYLCASGGGTPHEQYFGPGTRLTVT.

This clonotype was recorded many times. The CDR3 DNA reads as TGCAGTGCTCGGGAGGGGACCACAGATACGCAGTATTTT. Translating gives CSAREGTTDTQYF. The genes are TRBV20-1 and TRBJ2-3; 8 bases match TRBD2. Germline CDR1 reads DFQATT; CDR2 reads SNEGSKA (reference sequence). J gave up 2 bases and V 5 bases, and 3 bases lay outside the gene matches. The CDR3 has 13 residues.